This TCR beta chain was recovered during a study of blood T cell repertoires in COVID-19. Germline assignment: CDR1 MNHEY and CDR2 SVGAGI. CDR3 length: 15 residues. This clone was found a few times. Per the authors' pipeline: Amplified reference gene primers provided the basis for estimating nucleated cell counts. The assay was immunoSEQ multiplex PCR, and TCRdb's table has in-frame clones only and misses some. V, J and clone size are those of that table, while D and trimming were read from the DNA. This sample carries roughly 59,000 clones, approximately 80% of them seen once, and the ten largest clones take less than 10%.

Input material: peripheral blood. V and J are TRBV6-5 and TRBJ1-2; the match to TRBD1 covers 9 bases. The receptor was isolated from a human donor in a cohort sampled during active COVID-19. CDR3 nucleotide sequence: TGTGCTGGGGGACAGGGTATCTCGTTTTTCTATGGCTACACCTTC. Translating gives CAGGQGISFFYGYTF.